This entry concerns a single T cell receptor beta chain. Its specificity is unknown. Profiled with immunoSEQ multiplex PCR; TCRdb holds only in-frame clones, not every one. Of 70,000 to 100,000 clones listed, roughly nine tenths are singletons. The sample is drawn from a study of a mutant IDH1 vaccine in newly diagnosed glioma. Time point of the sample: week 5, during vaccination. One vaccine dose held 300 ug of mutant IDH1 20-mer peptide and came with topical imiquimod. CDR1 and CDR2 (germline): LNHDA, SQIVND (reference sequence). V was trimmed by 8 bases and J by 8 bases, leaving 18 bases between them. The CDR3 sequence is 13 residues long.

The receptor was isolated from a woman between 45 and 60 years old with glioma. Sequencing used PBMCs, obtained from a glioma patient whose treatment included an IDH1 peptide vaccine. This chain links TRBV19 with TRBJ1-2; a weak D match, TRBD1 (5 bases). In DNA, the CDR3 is TGTGCCAGTTCCGGGACGGGCAGATCCGGCTACACCTTC. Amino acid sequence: CASSGTGRSGYTF. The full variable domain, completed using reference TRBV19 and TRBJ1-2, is DGGITQSPKYLFRKEGQNVTLSCEQNLNHDAMYWYRQDPGQGLRLIYYSQIVNDFQKGDIAEGYSVSREKKESFPLTVTSAQKNPTAFYLCASSGTGRSGYTFGSGTRLTVV.